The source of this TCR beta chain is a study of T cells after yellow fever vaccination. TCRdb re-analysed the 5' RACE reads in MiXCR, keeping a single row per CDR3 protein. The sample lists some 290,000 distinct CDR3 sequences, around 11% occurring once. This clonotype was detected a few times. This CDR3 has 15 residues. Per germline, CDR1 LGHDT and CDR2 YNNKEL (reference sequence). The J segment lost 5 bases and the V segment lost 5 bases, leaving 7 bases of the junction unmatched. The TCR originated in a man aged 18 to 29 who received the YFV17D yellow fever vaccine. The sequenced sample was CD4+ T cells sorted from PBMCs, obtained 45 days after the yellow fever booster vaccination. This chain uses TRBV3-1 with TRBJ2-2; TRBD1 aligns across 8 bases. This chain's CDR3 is CASSLPQGETGELFF. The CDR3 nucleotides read TGTGCCAGCAGCTTACCACAGGGGGAGACCGGGGAGCTGTTTTTT.